This T cell receptor (beta chain) was obtained from a study of control samples from healthy donors and cancer patients (dated by TCRdb to the early 2020s). Libraries were built with the immunoSEQ multiplex PCR assay. TCRdb retrieved this table from immuneACCESS and kept in-frame rearrangements only. Not all clones are present; in checked studies, unresolved V genes account for under half, and no reason is known for the remainder. The sample table contains 100,000 to 150,000 clones; only one count was recorded for about 95% of them. The top ten clones comprise 3.5% to 4% of the sample. Regarding this clone: Its antigen is still unknown. Base quality data are lacking; no much larger clone is found one base away.

Measured from the cysteine to the phenylalanine, the CDR3 is 14 residues long. Only the CDR3 DNA is retained, 42 bases long and in frame from the first base. CDR1 and CDR2, per the germline V gene (reference sequence), are LNHDA and SQIVND. V is pruned by 4 bases and J by 7 bases, leaving 7 bases of the junction without a gene match. This chain is built from TRBV19 and TRBJ1-5, with 7 bases aligning to TRBD1. The specimen sequenced was blood. The clonotype was recovered from a man aged 25 to 40 in good health. For the CDR3, the sequence is CASSTTGTGQPQHF. The nucleotides are TGTGCCAGTAGTACGACAGGGACGGGGCAGCCCCAGCATTTT.